The 5 T cell receptor beta chains presented below share a single source sample, sequenced in a study of T cells after yellow fever vaccination. TCRdb fed the 5' RACE reads into MiXCR, producing one record per CDR3 protein. The table has around 310,000 distinct CDR3 sequences, around 4.1% seen once. Sequences were derived from PBMCs, sampled 5 days after the yellow fever booster vaccination. All receptors come from a man aged 18 to 30 who received the YFV17D yellow fever vaccine.

The chain carries TRBV2 and TRBJ2-7, with 8 bases fitting TRBD2. V lost 5 bases and J lost 10; bases outside the gene matches: 4. This CDR3 is 11 amino acids long. Germline loops: CDR1 SNHLY, CDR2 FYNNEI. As DNA, the CDR3 is TGTGCCAGCAGTCCCCGGACTAGCCAGTACTTC. It is translated as CASSPRTSQYF.

This clonotype has more than one count but fewer than ten. This sequence joins TRBV5-1 and TRBJ1-6, with 7 bases lining up with TRBD1. Germline V lookup: CDR1 SGHRS, CDR2 YFSETQ. This CDR3 has 15 amino acids. V lost 4 bases, J lost 9 bases, and 10 bases stayed unmatched. The DNA for the CDR3 is TGCGCCAGCAGCAATTCGCCGGGACAGTCTTCACCCCTCCACTTT. Translating gives CASSNSPGQSSPLHF. The entire variable domain, with the rest obtained from reference TRBV5-1 and TRBJ1-6, is as follows: KAGVTQTPRYLIKTRGQQVTLSCSPISGHRSVSWYQQTPGQGLQFLFEYFSETQRNKGNFPGRFSGRQFSNSRSEMNVSTLELGDSALYLCASSNSPGQSSPLHFGNGTRLTVT.

This chain joins TRBV5-4 and TRBJ2-5; D is ambiguous. The CDR3 is 14 amino acids. V was shortened by 4 bases and J by 4 bases, with 14 bases between the two germline ends. Looked up from germline, CDR1 is SGHNT and CDR2 is YYREEE (reference sequence). CDR3 protein: CASSLQTDGETQYF. DNA of the CDR3: TGTGCCAGCAGCCTTCAGACCGATGGAGAGACCCAGTACTTC.

The table lists this clonotype with many counts. The genes are TRBV7-2 and TRBJ2-5, with 9 bases matching TRBD1. The CDR3 is 13 amino acids. With V trimmed by 5 bases and J by 6 bases, 4 bases remained unmatched. In germline, CDR1 is SGHTA, CDR2 FQGNSA. Written as DNA, the CDR3 is TGTGCCAGCAGCACGGGACAGGGACAGACCCAGTACTTC. Translated: CASSTGQGQTQYF.

This clonotype was recorded many times. This chain connects TRBV5-1 to TRBJ2-4; the match to TRBD1 covers 10 bases. This CDR3 is 13 amino acids long. V was clipped by 5 bases and J by 8 bases; unmatched bases: 4. CDR1 is SGHRS and CDR2 is YFSETQ in the germline V gene. Written as DNA, the CDR3 is TGCGCCAGCAGTTCGGACAGGGGGGACATTCAGTACTTC. This translates into CASSSDRGDIQYF.